The entry below describes one T cell receptor (beta chain). Its antigen is not known. The sample belongs to a study of OX40 agonist ivuxolimab in advanced cancers. Notes on the study in general: In the 0.1-3.0 mg/kg groups, partial responders showed among the lowest expansion. At doses 0.1 to 3.0 mg/kg, CD4+ and CD8+ clones expanded.

TCRdb's copy holds only in-frame clones and misses some; the assay was immunoSEQ multiplex PCR. The sample includes roughly 89,000 clones, about 90% seen only once; the top ten take 7.4%. The starting material was CD4+ or CD8+ T cells sorted from blood, obtained in a trial of the OX40 agonist ivuxolimab. The receptor was derived from an adult with an advanced solid tumor such as melanoma, head and neck, liver or kidney cancer.

The CDR3 DNA reads as TGTGCCAGCAGTTACTTAAACTCGCAATCTGGAAACACCATATATTTT. Amino acids: CASSYLNSQSGNTIYF. This sequence joins TRBV6-6 and TRBJ1-3, with D hard to call. The germline V gene has CDR1 MNHNY and CDR2 SVGAGI (reference sequence). This CDR3 has 16 residues. The V end was cut by 1 base, the J end by 1 base, with 11 bases between.